Listed below are T cell receptor beta chains from one sample, sequenced in a study of beta chain features in type 1 diabetes. Produced via immunoSEQ multiplex PCR; TCRdb's table is partial and in-frame only. The sample shows about 620,000 clones, roughly 15% of them seen only once. Sequencing was carried out using naive CD4+ T cells from blood. These receptors all come from a man aged 18 to 30 in good health. Both conserved end residues are trimmed from each CDR3.

TRBJ1-5 | TRBV2 | ASSVGQFSNQPQH
TRBJ1-3 | TRBV4-1 | ASSQEWGFSSGNTIY
TRBJ2-5 | TRBV9 | ASSVEVGTRETQY
TRBJ1-3 | TRBV13 | ASSLQGLGNTIY
TRBJ1-1 | TRBV18 | ASSPSGVNTEAF
TRBJ2-6 | TRBV5-1 | ASSLEILSSGANVLT
TRBJ2-5 | TRBV19 | ASSRRNQETQY
TRBJ1-1 | TRBV4-3 | ASSQDGSQGTEAF
TRBJ2-2 | TRBV4-3 | ASSQVSQTTGELF
TRBJ2-7 | TRBV5-1 | ASRGQGPYEQY
TRBJ1-5 | TRBV27 | ASSSGRGGNQPQH
TRBJ2-3 | TRBV13 | ASSLVSTDTQY
TRBJ2-1 | TRBV7-6 | ASSSRAFLPPDNEQF
TRBJ1-2 | TRBV7-8 | ASSLYGGLNYGYT
TRBJ2-7 | TRBV20-1 | SARVVGQH
TRBJ2-1 | TRBV5-1 | ASSRGQGYNEQF
TRBJ2-7 | TRBV5-1 | ASSLRVDRSYEQY
TRBJ2-7 | TRBV7-9 | ASSSQFGEQY